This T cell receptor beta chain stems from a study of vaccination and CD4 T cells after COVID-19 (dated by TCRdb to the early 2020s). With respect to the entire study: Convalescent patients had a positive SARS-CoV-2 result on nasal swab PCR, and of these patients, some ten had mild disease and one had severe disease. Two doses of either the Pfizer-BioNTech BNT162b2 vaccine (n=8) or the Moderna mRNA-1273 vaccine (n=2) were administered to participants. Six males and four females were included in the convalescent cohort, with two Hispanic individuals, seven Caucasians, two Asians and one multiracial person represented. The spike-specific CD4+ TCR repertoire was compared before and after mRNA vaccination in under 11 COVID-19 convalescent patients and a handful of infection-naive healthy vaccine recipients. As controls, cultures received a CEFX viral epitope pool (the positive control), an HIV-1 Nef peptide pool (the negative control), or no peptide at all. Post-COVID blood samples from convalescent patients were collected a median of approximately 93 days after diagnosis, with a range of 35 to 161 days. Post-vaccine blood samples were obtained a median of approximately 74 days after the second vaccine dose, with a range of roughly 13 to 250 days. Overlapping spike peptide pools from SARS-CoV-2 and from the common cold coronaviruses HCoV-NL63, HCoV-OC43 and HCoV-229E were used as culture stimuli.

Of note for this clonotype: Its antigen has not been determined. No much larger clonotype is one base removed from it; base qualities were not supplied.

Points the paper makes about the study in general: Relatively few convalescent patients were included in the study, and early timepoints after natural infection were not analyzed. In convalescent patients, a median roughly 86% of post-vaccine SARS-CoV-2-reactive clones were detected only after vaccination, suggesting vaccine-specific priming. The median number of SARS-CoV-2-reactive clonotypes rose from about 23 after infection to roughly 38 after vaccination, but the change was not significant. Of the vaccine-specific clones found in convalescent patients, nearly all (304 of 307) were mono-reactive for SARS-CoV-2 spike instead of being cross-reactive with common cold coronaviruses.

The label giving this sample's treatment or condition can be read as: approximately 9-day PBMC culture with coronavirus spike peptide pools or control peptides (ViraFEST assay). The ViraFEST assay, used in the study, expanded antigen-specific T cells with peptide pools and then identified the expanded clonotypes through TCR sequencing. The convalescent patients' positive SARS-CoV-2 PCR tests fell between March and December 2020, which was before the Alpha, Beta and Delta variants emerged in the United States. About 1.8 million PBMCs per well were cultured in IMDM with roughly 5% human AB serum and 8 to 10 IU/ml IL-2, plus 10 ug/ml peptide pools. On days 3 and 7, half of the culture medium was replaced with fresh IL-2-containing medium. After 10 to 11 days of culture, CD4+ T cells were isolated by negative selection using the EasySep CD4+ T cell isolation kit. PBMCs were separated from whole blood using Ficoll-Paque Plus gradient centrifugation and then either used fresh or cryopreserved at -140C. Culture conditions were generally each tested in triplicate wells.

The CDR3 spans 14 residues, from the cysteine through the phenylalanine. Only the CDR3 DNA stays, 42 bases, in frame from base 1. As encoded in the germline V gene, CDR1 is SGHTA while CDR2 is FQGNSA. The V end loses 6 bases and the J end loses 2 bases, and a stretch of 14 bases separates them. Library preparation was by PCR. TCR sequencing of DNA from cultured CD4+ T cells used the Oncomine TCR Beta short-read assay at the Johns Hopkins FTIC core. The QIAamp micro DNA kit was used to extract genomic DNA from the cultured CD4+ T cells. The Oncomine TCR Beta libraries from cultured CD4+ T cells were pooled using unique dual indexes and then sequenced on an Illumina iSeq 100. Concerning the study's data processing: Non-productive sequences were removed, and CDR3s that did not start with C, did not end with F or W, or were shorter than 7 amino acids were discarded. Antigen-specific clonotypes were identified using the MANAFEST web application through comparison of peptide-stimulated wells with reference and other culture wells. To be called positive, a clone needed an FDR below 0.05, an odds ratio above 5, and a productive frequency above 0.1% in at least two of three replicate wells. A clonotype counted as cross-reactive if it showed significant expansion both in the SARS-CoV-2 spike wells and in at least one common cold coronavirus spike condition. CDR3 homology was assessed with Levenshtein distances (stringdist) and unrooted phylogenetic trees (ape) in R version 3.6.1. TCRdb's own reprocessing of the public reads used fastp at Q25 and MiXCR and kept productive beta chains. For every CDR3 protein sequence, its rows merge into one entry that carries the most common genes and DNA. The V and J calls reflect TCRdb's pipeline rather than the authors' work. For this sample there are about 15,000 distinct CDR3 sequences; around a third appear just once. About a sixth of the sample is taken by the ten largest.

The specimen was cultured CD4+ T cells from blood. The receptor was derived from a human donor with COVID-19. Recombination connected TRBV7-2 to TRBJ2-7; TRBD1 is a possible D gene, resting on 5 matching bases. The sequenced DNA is TGTGCCAGCAGTCGACAGTCTACCCCCTACGAGCAGTACTTC. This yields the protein CASSRQSTPYEQYF.